This T cell receptor beta chain originates from a study of blood T cell repertoires in COVID-19. Looked up from germline, CDR1 is MNHEY and CDR2 is SMNVEV (reference sequence). The CDR3 contains 16 residues. V trimming: 2 bases; J trimming: 2 bases; junction bases outside the gene matches: 9. Some clones are missing from TCRdb's copy, which holds only in-frame ones; the method was immunoSEQ multiplex PCR. The sample lists 250,000 to 300,000 clones, about nine tenths occurring once. Followed longitudinally, the Seattle patients had been enrolled during active infection. J is TRBJ2-7 and V is TRBV27; the match to TRBD2 covers 7 bases. This clonotype originated in a woman aged 25 to 39 with COVID-19, enrolled during active disease. The sequencing input was peripheral blood. The CDR3 region is CASSLLPSSGTYEQYF. The CDR3 nucleotides are TGTGCCAGCAGTTTACTCCCTTCTAGCGGTACCTACGAGCAGTACTTC.